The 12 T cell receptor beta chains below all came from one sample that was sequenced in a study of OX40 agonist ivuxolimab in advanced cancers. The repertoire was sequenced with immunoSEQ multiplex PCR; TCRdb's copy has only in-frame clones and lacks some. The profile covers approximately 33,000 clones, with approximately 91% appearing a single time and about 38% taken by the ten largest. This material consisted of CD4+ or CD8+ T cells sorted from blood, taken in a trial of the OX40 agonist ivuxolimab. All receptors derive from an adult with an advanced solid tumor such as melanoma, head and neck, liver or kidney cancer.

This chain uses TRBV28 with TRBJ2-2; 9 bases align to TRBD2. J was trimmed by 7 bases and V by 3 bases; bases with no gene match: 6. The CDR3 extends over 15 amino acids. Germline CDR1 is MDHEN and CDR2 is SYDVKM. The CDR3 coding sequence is TGTGCCAGCAGTTTCGAGCGGGAGGTCCGCGGGGAGCTGTTTTTT. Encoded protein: CASSFEREVRGELFF.

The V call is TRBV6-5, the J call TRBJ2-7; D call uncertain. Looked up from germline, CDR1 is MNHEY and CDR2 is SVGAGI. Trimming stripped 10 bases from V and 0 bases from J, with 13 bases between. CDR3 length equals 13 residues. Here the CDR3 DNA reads TGTGCCACTAGACGGGTCGGCTCCTACGAGCAGTACTTC. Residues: CATRRVGSYEQYF.

DNA of the CDR3: TGCGCCAGCAGCCAAGGGGCTAGCGGGGTATGGGCCCCCTACGAGCAGTACTTC. This translates into CASSQGASGVWAPYEQYF. The genes are TRBV4-1 and TRBJ2-7; 9 nucleotides match TRBD2. The germline V gene has CDR1 MGHRA and CDR2 YSYEKL. The CDR3 is made up of 18 amino acids. V lost 1 base, J lost 2 bases, and 12 bases stayed unmatched.

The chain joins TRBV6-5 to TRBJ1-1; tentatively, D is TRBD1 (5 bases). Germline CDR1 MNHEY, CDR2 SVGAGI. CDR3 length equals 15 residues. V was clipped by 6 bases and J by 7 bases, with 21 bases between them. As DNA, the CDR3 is TGTGCCAGCAGGCCGGGTGACAGACTGGAGGTTGAAGCTTTCTTT. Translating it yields CASRPGDRLEVEAFF.

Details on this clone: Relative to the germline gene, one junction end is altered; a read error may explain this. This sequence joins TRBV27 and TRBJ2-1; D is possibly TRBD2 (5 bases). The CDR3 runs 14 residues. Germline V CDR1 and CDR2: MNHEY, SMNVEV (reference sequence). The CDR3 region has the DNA TGTGCCAGCAGTCTATCTAGCACCTACAATGAGCAGTTCTTC. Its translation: CASSLSSTYNEQFF.

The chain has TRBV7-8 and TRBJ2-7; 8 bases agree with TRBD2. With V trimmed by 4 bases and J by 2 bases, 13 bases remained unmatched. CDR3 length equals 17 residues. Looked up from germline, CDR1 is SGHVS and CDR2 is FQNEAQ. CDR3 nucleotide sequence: TGTGCCAGCAGCTCCCCCTTGGGACTAGGATTGACCTACGAGCAGTACTTC. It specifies CASSSPLGLGLTYEQYF.

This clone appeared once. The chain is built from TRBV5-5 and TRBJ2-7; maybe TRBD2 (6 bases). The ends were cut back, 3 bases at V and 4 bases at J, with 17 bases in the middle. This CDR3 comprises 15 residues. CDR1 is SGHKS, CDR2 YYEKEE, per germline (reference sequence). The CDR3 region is CASSWREGKAYEQYF. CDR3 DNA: TGTGCCAGCAGCTGGAGGGAAGGGAAAGCATACGAGCAGTACTTC.

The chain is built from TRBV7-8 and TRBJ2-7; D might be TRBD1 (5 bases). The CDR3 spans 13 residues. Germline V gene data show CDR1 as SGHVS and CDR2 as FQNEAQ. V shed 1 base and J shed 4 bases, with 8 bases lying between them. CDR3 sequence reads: CASSLGRQYEQYF. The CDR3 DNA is TGTGCCAGCAGCTTAGGACGACAGTACGAGCAGTACTTC.

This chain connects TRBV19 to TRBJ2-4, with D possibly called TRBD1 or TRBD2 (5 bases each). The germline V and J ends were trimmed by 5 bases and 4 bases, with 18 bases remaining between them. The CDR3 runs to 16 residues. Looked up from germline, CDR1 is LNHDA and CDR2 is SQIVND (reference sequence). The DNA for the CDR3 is TGTGCCAGTAGTTCAAACTTTTGGGACGGAAAAAACATTCAGTACTTC. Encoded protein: CASSSNFWDGKNIQYF.

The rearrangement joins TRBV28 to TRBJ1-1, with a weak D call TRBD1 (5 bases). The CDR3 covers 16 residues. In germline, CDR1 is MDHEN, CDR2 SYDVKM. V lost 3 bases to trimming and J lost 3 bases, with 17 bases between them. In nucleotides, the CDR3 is TGTGCCAGCAGTTTTCAGGGAGATTACCTGGACACTGAAGCTTTCTTT. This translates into CASSFQGDYLDTEAFF.

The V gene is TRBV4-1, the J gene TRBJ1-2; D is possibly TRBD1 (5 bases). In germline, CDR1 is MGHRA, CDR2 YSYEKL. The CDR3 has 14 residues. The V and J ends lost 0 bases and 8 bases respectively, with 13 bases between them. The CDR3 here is CASSQEKGQRGYTF. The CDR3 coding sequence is TGCGCCAGCAGCCAAGAGAAGGGGCAGCGGGGCTACACCTTC.

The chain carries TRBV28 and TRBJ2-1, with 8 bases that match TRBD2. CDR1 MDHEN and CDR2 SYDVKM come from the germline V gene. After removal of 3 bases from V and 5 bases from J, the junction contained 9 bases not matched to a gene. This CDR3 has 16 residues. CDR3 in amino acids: CASSFRSGIRDNEQFF. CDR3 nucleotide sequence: TGTGCCAGCAGTTTCCGTAGCGGGATAAGAGACAATGAGCAGTTCTTC.